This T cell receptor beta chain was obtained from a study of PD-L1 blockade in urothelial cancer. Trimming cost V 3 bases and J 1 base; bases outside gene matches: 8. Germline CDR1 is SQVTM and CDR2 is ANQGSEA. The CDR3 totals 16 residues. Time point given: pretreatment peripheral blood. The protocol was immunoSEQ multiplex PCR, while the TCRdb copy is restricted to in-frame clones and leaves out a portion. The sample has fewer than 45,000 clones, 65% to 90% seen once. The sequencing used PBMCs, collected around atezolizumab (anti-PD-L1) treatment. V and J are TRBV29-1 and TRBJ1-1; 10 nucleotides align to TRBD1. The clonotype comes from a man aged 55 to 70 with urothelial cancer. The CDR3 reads CSVEFLTGGGNTEAFF. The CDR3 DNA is TGCAGCGTTGAGTTCTTGACAGGGGGCGGGAACACTGAAGCTTTCTTT.